The 21 T cell receptor beta chains below all came from one sample that was sequenced in a study of cytomegalovirus exposure and HLA in healthy donors. The PCR employed 60 Vbeta primers together with 13 Jbeta primers. TCRdb keeps only in-frame clones here, not all; method: immunoSEQ multiplex PCR. The sample records around 100,000 clones, about 61% being singletons. Sequenced input: PBMCs. These receptors were taken from a man aged 18-30 years in good health and CMV-seropositive.

J is TRBJ2-1 and V is TRBV28; unclear D gene. CDR3 length equals 11 residues. Germline V lookup: CDR1 MDHEN, CDR2 SYDVKM. Trimming stripped 2 bases from V and 10 bases from J, with 6 bases between. The CDR3 sequence: CASSLRREQFF. CDR3 sequence (DNA): TGTGCCAGCAGTTTAAGGAGAGAGCAGTTCTTC.

The rearrangement uses TRBV27 and TRBJ1-2; the D gene is possibly TRBD1 (6 bases). The germline V gene has CDR1 MNHEY and CDR2 SMNVEV (reference sequence). The CDR3 length is 13 residues. V was cut by 5 bases and J by 1 base, with 8 bases left in between. CDR3 DNA: TGTGCCAGCAGTCGGACAGTTAACTATGGCTACACCTTC. It codes for CASSRTVNYGYTF.

The chain carries TRBV2 and TRBJ1-2; TRBD1 is a possible D gene (5 bases). V was clipped by 7 bases and J by 6 bases, with 15 bases between them. Germline V lookup: CDR1 SNHLY, CDR2 FYNNEI. The CDR3 consists of 13 residues. The CDR3 loop reads CASNVRVGNGYTF. The DNA for the CDR3 is TGTGCCAGCAACGTCAGGGTAGGGAATGGCTACACCTTC.

This clone came up a few times. The chain joins TRBV28 to TRBJ2-7; D is unresolved. Germline V gene sequence: CDR1 MDHEN, CDR2 SYDVKM. The CDR3 totals 15 residues. V shed 6 bases and J shed 1 base, with 16 bases lying between them. The DNA of the CDR3 is TGTGCCAGCAGCCCCCCGTCCAGGCCTTCCTACGAGCAGTACGTC. It is translated as CASSPPSRPSYEQYV.

This clone has just a few counts. V and J are TRBV7-9 and TRBJ1-2; D is ambiguous. The germline V and J ends were trimmed by 0 bases and 8 bases, with 13 bases remaining between them. Germline V gene sequence: CDR1 SEHNR, CDR2 FQNEAQ (reference sequence). This CDR3 comprises 14 residues. CDR3 residues: CASSLAQVEWGYTF. CDR3 nucleotides: TGTGCCAGCAGCTTAGCGCAGGTCGAGTGGGGCTACACCTTC.

This clone was detected only a few times. An end of the junction differs from the germline gene, which may be a read error. V usage is TRBV5-6 and J usage is TRBJ2-5; 7 bases agree with TRBD2. Germline-derived CDR1 and CDR2 are SGHDT and YYEEEE. This CDR3 is built from 11 residues. Here the CDR3 reads CASSGLGLGHF. CDR3 DNA sequence: TGTGCCAGCAGCGGACTAGGGCTAGGCCACTTC.

This clone is a singleton in its sample. V gene TRBV19 combines with J gene TRBJ1-6; D gene uncertain. This CDR3 comprises 16 residues. Germline values: CDR1 LNHDA, CDR2 SQIVND (reference sequence). V lost 3 bases and J 7 bases, leaving 16 bases between the germline ends. CDR3 residues: CASSIAVSYGNSPLHF. The CDR3 DNA follows: TGTGCCAGTAGTATCGCGGTTAGCTACGGCAATTCACCCCTCCACTTT.

The V and J genes are TRBV29-1 and TRBJ2-3, with 10 bases matching TRBD1. Germline values: CDR1 SQVTM, CDR2 ANQGSEA. The CDR3 extends over 14 amino acids. V shed 1 base and J 7 bases; nucleotides not matched to a gene: 5. CDR3 DNA sequence: TGCAGCGTTGAAGGCCGACAGGGGGCGAATACGCAGTATTTT. It encodes CSVEGRQGANTQYF.

This clone has a handful of counts. The chain joins TRBV7-2 to TRBJ2-1, with D tentatively TRBD2 (6 bases). This CDR3 is 17 amino acids long. The V and J ends lost 5 bases and 6 bases respectively, with 23 bases between them. From germline, CDR1 is SGHTA and CDR2 FQGNSA. The CDR3 bases are TGTGCCAGCAGCAAAATCCCGGGGACTTCTAGCACCAATGAGCAGTTCTTC. It specifies CASSKIPGTSSTNEQFF.

The chain is built from TRBV10-3 and TRBJ1-6, with D perhaps matching TRBD1 (5 bases). Germline assignment: CDR1 ENHRY and CDR2 SYGVKD. V was cut by 5 bases and J by 12 bases, with 20 bases left in between. The CDR3 has 15 residues. The CDR3 loop reads CAISSGGRSGGPLHF. The CDR3 DNA reads TGTGCCATCAGTAGTGGGGGGAGAAGTGGTGGACCCCTCCACTTT.

This clone was observed once. The CDR3 loop is CSDRYPYEQYV. As DNA, the CDR3 is TGCAGTGACAGGTACCCCTACGAGCAGTACGTC. The chain has TRBV20-1 and TRBJ2-7; TRBD1 is a possible D gene (5 bases). From germline, CDR1 is DFQATT and CDR2 SNEGSKA (reference sequence). The CDR3 is made up of 11 amino acids. The V gene lost 7 bases and the J gene lost 2 bases, with 9 bases spanning the gap.

The sample holds one count of this clone. This chain's CDR3 is CASSLELAGTGTDTQYF. The CDR3 DNA reads TGCGCCAGCAGCTTGGAACTAGCGGGCACCGGGACAGATACGCAGTATTTT. This chain joins TRBV5-1 and TRBJ2-3; 9 positions match TRBD2. J was trimmed by 3 bases and V by 0 bases; bases with no gene match: 8. CDR1 and CDR2 from the germline V gene are SGHRS and YFSETQ. This CDR3 comprises 17 residues.

The rearrangement uses TRBV7-2 and TRBJ2-7; TRBD1 matches at 10 bases. Germline V gene sequence: CDR1 SGHTA, CDR2 FQGNSA. This CDR3 contains 14 residues. J gave up 6 bases and V 0 bases, and 2 bases lay outside the gene matches. CDR3 nucleotides: TGTGCCAGCAGCTTAGCCGGGACAGGGGCCGAGCAGTACTTC. This encodes CASSLAGTGAEQYF.

This clone occurred once. The V gene is TRBV9, the J gene TRBJ2-5; 7 bases match TRBD1. Trimming took 2 bases from V and 5 from J; bases not matched to a gene: 9. The V gene's germline CDR1 is SGDLS and CDR2 YYNGEE. This CDR3 is built from 15 residues. CDR3 nucleotides: TGTGCCAGCAGCGTGGGGACAGACCCCGGGGAGACCCAGTACTTC. Its protein is CASSVGTDPGETQYF.

V gene TRBV10-2 combines with J gene TRBJ2-5; 7 nucleotides line up with TRBD2. CDR1 is WSHSY, CDR2 SAAADI, per germline. This CDR3 contains 15 residues. Trimming took 0 bases from V and 5 from J; bases not matched to a gene: 6. The CDR3 protein is CASSESVTSRETQYF. The DNA for the CDR3 is TGCGCCAGCAGTGAGTCGGTGACTAGCCGGGAGACCCAGTACTTC.

The chain links TRBV25-1 to TRBJ2-5; D gene ambiguous. The CDR3 length is 15 residues. Trimming cost V 6 bases and J 4 bases, with 18 bases left between them. Germline CDR1 and CDR2: MGHDK and SYGVNS. The CDR3 protein is CASSRGSGFGETQYF. In DNA, the CDR3 is TGTGCCAGCAGCCGAGGATCGGGTTTTGGAGAGACCCAGTACTTC.

This clone has just a few counts. The genes are TRBV5-4 and TRBJ2-5; TRBD1 aligns across 8 bases. With 0 bases clipped from V and 5 bases from J, the junction kept 6 bases outside the gene matches. The CDR3 runs to 15 residues. Per germline, CDR1 SGHNT and CDR2 YYREEE (reference sequence). The CDR3 DNA follows: TGTGCCAGCAGCTTGGAGCCAGGGGGCGCGGAGACCCAGTACTTC. Translated: CASSLEPGGAETQYF.

The V and J genes are TRBV7-9 and TRBJ1-2, with 9 positions matching TRBD1. Trimming removed 5 bases from V and 8 bases from J; junction bases left unmatched: 6. Germline CDR1 SEHNR, CDR2 FQNEAQ (reference sequence). The CDR3 is 13 amino acids. The CDR3 DNA is TGTGCCAGCAGCCCGGACAGGGGTGAAGGCTACACCTTC. Amino acid sequence: CASSPDRGEGYTF.

This sequence joins TRBV4-2 and TRBJ1-4, with D possibly matching TRBD1 (6 bases). The V and J ends lost 4 bases and 8 bases respectively, with 14 bases between them. The CDR3 runs to 14 residues. CDR1 is LGHNA, CDR2 YNFKEQ, per germline. The CDR3 loop reads CASSPQGQGEKLFF. CDR3 sequence (DNA): TGTGCCAGCAGCCCCCAGGGGCAGGGAGAAAAACTGTTTTTT.

The chain links TRBV7-6 to TRBJ2-3; perhaps TRBD2 as D (5 bases). Germline V lookup: CDR1 SGHVS, CDR2 FNYEAQ. The CDR3 length is 15 residues. V was clipped by 5 bases and J by 2 bases, with 14 bases between them. The DNA of the CDR3 is TGTGCCAGCAGCCGAACCGGGATTTACACAGATACGCAGTATTTT. This translates into CASSRTGIYTDTQYF.

This clone has just one count. The rearrangement joins TRBV28 to TRBJ1-2; 8 bases align to TRBD1. The CDR3 has 19 amino acids. J gave up 4 bases and V 5 bases, and 21 bases lay outside the gene matches. Germline-derived CDR1 and CDR2 are MDHEN and SYDVKM. DNA of the CDR3: TGTGCCAGCAGTACTCCGGCTCGGACAGGGAATGGTATGGCCTATGGCTACACCTTC. This gives the protein CASSTPARTGNGMAYGYTF.